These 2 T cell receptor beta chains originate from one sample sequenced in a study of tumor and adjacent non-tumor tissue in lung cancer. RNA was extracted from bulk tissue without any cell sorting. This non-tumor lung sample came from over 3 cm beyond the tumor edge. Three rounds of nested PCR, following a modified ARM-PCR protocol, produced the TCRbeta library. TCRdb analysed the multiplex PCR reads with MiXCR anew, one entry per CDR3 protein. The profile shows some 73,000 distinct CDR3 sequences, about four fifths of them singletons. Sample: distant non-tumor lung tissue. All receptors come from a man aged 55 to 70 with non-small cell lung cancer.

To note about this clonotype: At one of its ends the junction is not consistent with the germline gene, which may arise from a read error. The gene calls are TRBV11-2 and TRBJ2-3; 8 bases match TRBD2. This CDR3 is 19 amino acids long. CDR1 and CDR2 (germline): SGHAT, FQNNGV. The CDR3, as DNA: TGTGCCAGCATCGACAGCGGGACTAGGGGCGCTAGTGGCACAAATACGCAGTATTTT. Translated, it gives CASIDSGTRGASGTNTQYF.

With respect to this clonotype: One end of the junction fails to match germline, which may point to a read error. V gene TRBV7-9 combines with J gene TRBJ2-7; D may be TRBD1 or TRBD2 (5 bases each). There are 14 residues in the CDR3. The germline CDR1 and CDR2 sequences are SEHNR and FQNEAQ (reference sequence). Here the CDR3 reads CASSLGGTSYKQYF. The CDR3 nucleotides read TGTGCCAGCAGCTTAGGAGGGACCAGCTACAAGCAGTACTTC.